Each of the 24 T cell receptor beta chains below was sequenced from the same sample in a study of cytomegalovirus exposure and HLA in healthy donors. PCR used 60 Vbeta primers and 13 Jbeta primers. Sequencing used immunoSEQ multiplex PCR; TCRdb keeps in-frame clones, though not all of them. This sample lists roughly 74,000 clones; its ten largest clones have approximately 7.5%. Sequenced input: PBMCs. The receptors come from a female donor in good health and CMV-seropositive.

This rearrangement joins TRBV2 to TRBJ2-5; 8 positions agree with TRBD2. This CDR3 comprises 20 residues. Germline CDR1 SNHLY, CDR2 FYNNEI. V lost 11 bases, J lost 5 bases, and 31 bases stayed unmatched. CDR3 DNA sequence: TGTGCCTGCTCCGGGGGAGGGCTAGCGGGTAACGGTGCCCTTGGGGAGACCCAGTACTTC. This translates into CACSGGGLAGNGALGETQYF.

The chain uses TRBV30 and TRBJ1-1; perhaps TRBD1 as D (5 bases). Trimming shortened V by 8 bases and J by 6 bases, and 16 bases separated the two germline ends. The CDR3 totals 12 residues. The germline CDR1 and CDR2 sequences are GTSNPN and SVGIG (reference sequence). CDR3 region: CAGGASFAEAFF. In nucleotides, the CDR3 is TGTGCCGGTGGGGCTAGTTTCGCTGAAGCTTTCTTT.

A word on this clone: Relative to the germline gene, one junction end is altered; a read error may explain this. The V and J genes are TRBV5-8 and TRBJ2-2; tentative D call: TRBD2 (5 bases). In germline, CDR1 is SGHTS, CDR2 YDEGEE. The CDR3 has 15 residues. CDR3: CASSFTRGNAGELFF. Written as DNA, the CDR3 is TGTGCCAGCAGCTTTACACGAGGGAACGCCGGGGAGCTGTTTTTT. Together with reference TRBV5-8 and TRBJ2-2, the CDR3 gives the full variable domain: EAGVTQSPTHLIKTRGQQATLRCSPISGHTSVYWYQQALGLGLQFLLWYDEGEERNRGNFPPRFSGRQFPNYSSELNVNALELEDSALYLCASSFTRGNAGELFFGEGSRLTVL.

The chain is built from TRBV6-5 and TRBJ1-2; 7 bases are shared with TRBD1. The germline CDR1 and CDR2 sequences are MNHEY and SVGAGI. This CDR3 spans 14 amino acids. V was pared by 7 bases and J by 2 bases, with 7 bases of the junction left unmatched. This CDR3 is CASKKGGENYGYTF. CDR3 sequence (DNA): TGTGCCAGCAAGAAAGGGGGCGAAAACTATGGCTACACCTTC.

The gene calls are TRBV9 and TRBJ1-1; D perhaps matches TRBD1 (6 bases). Per the germline V gene, CDR1 is SGDLS and CDR2 is YYNGEE. The CDR3 is 14 residues long. V was shortened by 2 bases and J by 2 bases, with 10 bases between the two germline ends. CDR3 region: CASSVGRGNTEAFF. CDR3 sequence (DNA): TGTGCCAGCAGCGTCGGCAGGGGTAACACTGAAGCTTTCTTT.

The V call is TRBV7-9, the J call TRBJ2-7, with D possibly TRBD2 on 5 matching bases. The V and J ends lost 2 bases and 3 bases respectively, with 11 bases between them. From germline, CDR1 is SEHNR and CDR2 FQNEAQ (reference sequence). This CDR3 spans 14 amino acids. The CDR3, as DNA: TGTGCCAGCAGCTTACTCCGGGCGGGCTACGAGCAGTACTTC. Protein sequence: CASSLLRAGYEQYF.

V is TRBV19 and J is TRBJ2-2, with 8 bases lining up with TRBD2. Germline CDR1 and CDR2: LNHDA and SQIVND (reference sequence). The CDR3 sequence is 15 residues long. V lost 3 bases and J lost 4; bases outside the gene matches: 4. CDR3 amino acids: CASSMAGRATGELFF. CDR3 nucleotide sequence: TGTGCCAGTAGTATGGCCGGGAGGGCCACCGGGGAGCTGTTTTTT.

The chain carries TRBV19 and TRBJ2-7, with D perhaps matching TRBD1 (5 bases). V lost 6 bases to trimming and J lost 3 bases, with 6 bases between them. Germline CDR1 LNHDA, CDR2 SQIVND (reference sequence). CDR3 length: 11 amino acids. The DNA of the CDR3 is TGTGCCAGTAGCGACAGCTACGAGCAGTACTTC. Encoded protein: CASSDSYEQYF.

V and J are TRBV18 and TRBJ1-2; TRBD1 is a possible D gene (6 bases). Between the trimmed V and J ends, which lost 0 bases and 6 bases, there was a span of 17 bases. Germline V lookup: CDR1 KGHSH, CDR2 LQKENI. The CDR3 sequence is 16 residues long. The CDR3 DNA is TGTGCCAGCTCACCACCGAACCCCGGGACACGGGATGGCTACACCTTC. It encodes CASSPPNPGTRDGYTF.

V usage is TRBV5-6 and J usage is TRBJ2-7; TRBD2 matches at 7 bases. CDR1 is SGHDT, CDR2 YYEEEE, per germline. The CDR3 contains 15 residues. The J segment lost 7 bases and the V segment lost 3 bases, leaving 13 bases of the junction unmatched. CDR3 sequence reads: CASSSTWGDGREQYF. CDR3 nucleotide sequence: TGTGCCAGCAGCTCCACGTGGGGGGACGGGAGGGAGCAGTACTTC.

This chain connects TRBV9 to TRBJ1-1; tentatively, D is TRBD1 (5 bases). This CDR3 has 18 residues. Germline V gene lookup returns CDR1 SGDLS and CDR2 YYNGEE. The V end lost 0 bases, the J end lost 1 base, and 19 bases lay between the germline ends. CDR3 protein: CASSVGSRIQGENTEAFF. In DNA form, the CDR3 reads TGTGCCAGCAGCGTAGGTTCAAGAATTCAGGGCGAGAACACTGAAGCTTTCTTT.

The chain has TRBV5-5 and TRBJ2-2, with D possibly matching TRBD1 (6 bases). CDR3 length: 14 residues. V lost 3 bases, J lost 5 bases, and 11 bases lay in between. Germline-derived CDR1 and CDR2 are SGHKS and YYEKEE (reference sequence). Here the CDR3 DNA reads TGTGCCAGCAGCTCAAACAGGGAAACCGGGGAGCTGTTTTTT. It yields the protein CASSSNRETGELFF.

This clone is medium-sized by frequency. The chain has TRBV18 and TRBJ2-7; 8 nucleotides match TRBD2. The V segment lost 0 bases and the J segment 2 bases; nucleotides outside the gene matches: 6. The germline V gene encodes CDR1 KGHSH and CDR2 LQKENI. The CDR3 runs 16 residues. The CDR3 region is CASSPPVAGGTYEQYF. The CDR3 DNA is TGTGCCAGCTCACCACCTGTTGCGGGGGGAACCTACGAGCAGTACTTC.

V gene TRBV27 combines with J gene TRBJ2-2; 9 bases agree with TRBD1. Per the germline V gene, CDR1 is MNHEY and CDR2 is SMNVEV (reference sequence). This CDR3 has 14 amino acids. The J segment lost 4 bases and the V segment lost 6 bases, leaving 3 bases of the junction unmatched. The CDR3 DNA reads as TGTGCCAGCAGGACAGGGGGATCCACCGGGGAGCTGTTTTTT. It codes for CASRTGGSTGELFF.

The gene calls are TRBV6-1 and TRBJ1-4; possibly TRBD1 for D (5 bases). The CDR3 runs to 13 residues. Germline V gene lookup returns CDR1 MNHNS and CDR2 SASEGT. V was clipped by 3 bases and J by 16 bases, with 18 bases between them. CDR3 DNA: TGTGCCAGCAGTGACGGTTTCCCACCCGGACAGTTTTTT. Its protein is CASSDGFPPGQFF.

The chain employs TRBV7-2 and TRBJ2-5; 8 bases align to TRBD1. V lost 5 bases, J lost 2 bases, and 7 bases stayed unmatched. Germline loops: CDR1 SGHTA, CDR2 FQGNSA. The CDR3 is 15 amino acids. The CDR3 nucleotides read TGTGCCAGCAGCCCCGACAGGGGCCGGCAAGAGACCCAGTACTTC. This translates into CASSPDRGRQETQYF.

The chain combines TRBV7-9 with TRBJ1-2; D is possibly TRBD1 (6 bases). This CDR3 is built from 15 residues. Between the trimmed V and J ends, which lost 6 bases and 4 bases, there was a span of 18 bases. Germline V gene data show CDR1 as SEHNR and CDR2 as FQNEAQ (reference sequence). CDR3 in amino acids: CASSFPGEILYGYTF. The CDR3 DNA reads as TGTGCCAGCAGTTTCCCAGGGGAGATCCTCTATGGCTACACCTTC.

DNA for the CDR3: TGTGCCAGCGCGTACACCGGGGAGCTGTTTTTT. Protein product: CASAYTGELFF. This chain uses TRBV6-6 with TRBJ2-2; D is uncertain. Germline values: CDR1 MNHNY, CDR2 SVGAGI (reference sequence). The CDR3 runs to 11 residues. V lost 8 bases and J 3 bases, leaving 4 bases between the germline ends.

V gene TRBV7-2 combines with J gene TRBJ1-1; D remains unclear. V was pared by 2 bases and J by 8 bases, with 9 bases between. This CDR3 region has 12 residues. CDR1 is SGHTA, CDR2 FQGNSA, per germline. CDR3 nucleotides: TGTGCCAGCAGCTTAATTTCAGGAGAAGCTTTCTTT. Amino acids: CASSLISGEAFF.

The chain employs TRBV28 and TRBJ2-7, with 7 bases matching TRBD2. This CDR3 contains 14 residues. The V gene end was trimmed by 7 bases and the J gene end by 2 bases; junction bases not matched to a gene: 8. Per germline, CDR1 MDHEN and CDR2 SYDVKM. This CDR3 is CASTFVGTTYEQYF. CDR3 coding DNA: TGTGCCAGCACTTTCGTGGGGACTACCTACGAGCAGTACTTC.

V usage is TRBV7-9 and J usage is TRBJ2-1; TRBD2 matches 8 bases. The trim removed 3 bases at V and 0 bases at J, leaving 7 bases unmatched. Looked up from germline, CDR1 is SEHNR and CDR2 is FQNEAQ (reference sequence). CDR3 length: 17 amino acids. CDR3 sequence (DNA): TGTGCCAGCAGCTTTGGACTAGCTAGCTTCTCCTACAATGAGCAGTTCTTC. This codes for CASSFGLASFSYNEQFF.

Comment on this clone: The junction does not match germline at one end; this may be a read error. The chain combines TRBV30 with TRBJ1-1, with D possibly matching TRBD1 (5 bases). The CDR3 extends over 12 amino acids. CDR1 and CDR2 (germline): GTSNPN, SVGIG (reference sequence). CDR3: CAGGASFTEASF. The CDR3 nucleotides are TGTGCCGGTGGGGCTAGTTTCACTGAAGCTTCCTTT.

This chain uses TRBV19 with TRBJ1-1; 7 bases agree with TRBD1. Germline values: CDR1 LNHDA, CDR2 SQIVND (reference sequence). The CDR3 runs 16 residues. Trimming at V came to 6 bases and at J to 1 base, leaving 11 bases not matched to a gene. CDR3 protein: CASRMHRGTKNTEAFF. The CDR3 bases are TGTGCCAGTAGGATGCACAGGGGAACTAAGAACACTGAAGCTTTCTTT.

The chain joins TRBV4-3 to TRBJ2-3; 7 bases line up with TRBD2. Trimming removed 4 bases from V and 0 bases from J; junction bases left unmatched: 4. Germline V gene sequence: CDR1 LGHNA, CDR2 YSLEER. This CDR3 is 15 amino acids long. For the CDR3, the DNA is TGCGCCAGCAGCCGAAGACTAGCAAGCACAGATACGCAGTATTTT. Translating it yields CASSRRLASTDTQYF.